Listed below are T cell receptor beta chains from one sample, sequenced in a study of T cell changes during pregnancy in multiple sclerosis. The data were produced by immunoSEQ multiplex PCR, yet TCRdb's version contains in-frame clones alone and is incomplete. This table holds some 51,000 clones, around 94% found once. Here the sequenced sample was CD4+ T cells from peripheral blood mononuclear cells, taken in the first trimester of pregnancy. The receptors were sampled from a female donor with multiple sclerosis, enrolled in a pregnancy study. Both conserved end residues are part of each CDR3. The order of the fields is clone size, D gene, J gene, V gene, CDR3 protein, CDR3 DNA. The D gene is left open where the match is weak. The listing skips clone size in some rows; elsewhere it reads once, few, many or a size class.

NA TRBD1 TRBJ1-4 TRBV5-6 CASSLEAGGVTNEKLFF TGTGCCAGCAGCTTGGAGGCAGGGGGAGTGACTAATGAAAAACTGTTTTTT
NA NA TRBJ1-4 TRBV4-2 CASSSPGSEKLFF TGTGCCAGCAGCTCGCCCGGTTCTGAAAAACTGTTTTTT
NA NA TRBJ2-2 TRBV9 CASSVVSSGGSGELFF TGTGCCAGCAGCGTAGTCAGTTCCGGGGGATCCGGGGAGCTGTTTTTT
NA TRBD1 TRBJ1-1 TRBV5-4 CASSPGQQIEAFF TGTGCCAGCAGCCCGGGACAGCAGATAGAAGCTTTCTTT
NA TRBD2 TRBJ2-3 TRBV5-6 CASSWDYGTDTQYF TGTGCCAGCAGCTGGGACTACGGCACAGATACGCAGTATTTT
NA NA TRBJ2-3 TRBV10-3 CAISKERGTDTQYF TGTGCCATCAGCAAAGAGCGGGGCACAGATACGCAGTATTTT
NA TRBD1 TRBJ1-1 TRBV19 CASTETGQNTEAFF TGTGCCAGTACAGAGACAGGGCAGAACACTGAAGCTTTCTTT
NA NA TRBJ1-2 TRBV29-1 CSVPRVNYGYTF TGCAGCGTTCCACGGGTTAACTATGGCTACACCTTC
NA NA TRBJ1-1 TRBV2 CASRGRGLNTEAFF TGTGCCAGCAGGGGGAGAGGTTTGAACACTGAAGCTTTCTTT
few TRBD1 TRBJ2-3 TRBV9 CASSVETGGTDTQYF TGTGCCAGCAGCGTAGAGACAGGGGGCACAGATACGCAGTATTTT
NA TRBD1 TRBJ1-1 TRBV2 CASRQGADGATFF TGTGCCAGCAGGCAGGGGGCGGATGGGGCAACTTTCTTT
NA TRBD1 TRBJ1-1 TRBV5-1 CAPHDRDREAFF TGCGCCCCACACGACCGGGACAGAGAAGCTTTCTTT
NA TRBD1 TRBJ1-2 TRBV29-1 CSVEGGDRDYGYTF TGCAGCGTTGAGGGGGGGGACAGGGACTATGGCTACACCTTC
NA TRBD1 TRBJ1-5 TRBV7-2 CADNWNRGDEYSNQPQHF TGTGCCGACAACTGGAACAGGGGGGATGAGTATAGCAATCAGCCCCAGCATTTT
NA TRBD1 TRBJ1-3 TRBV10-3 CAISALDRGPGNTIYF TGTGCCATCAGTGCCTTGGACAGGGGGCCTGGAAACACCATATATTTT
NA TRBD2 TRBJ2-1 TRBV19 CASSVKRGAYNEQFF TGTGCCAGTAGTGTCAAACGGGGGGCCTACAATGAGCAGTTCTTC
NA TRBD2 TRBJ2-3 TRBV19 CASSIVAGLPGEQYF TGTGCCAGTAGTATCGTAGCGGGGCTCCCAGGGGAGCAGTATTTT
NA NA TRBJ2-2 TRBV11-2 CASSAGYSGELFF TGTGCCAGCAGTGCGGGTTACTCAGGGGAGCTGTTTTTT
once NA TRBJ2-5 TRBV9 CASSVWGGLETQYF TGTGCCAGCAGCGTGTGGGGGGGCCTAGAGACCCAGTACTTC
NA NA TRBJ1-3 TRBV12-5 CASGLVLSRDLSGNTIYF TGTGCTAGTGGTTTGGTATTGAGTCGGGATCTCTCTGGAAACACCATATATTTT
NA NA TRBJ2-3 TRBV5-6 CASSLRSGKDTQYF TGTGCCAGCAGCTTGCGCTCCGGGAAGGATACGCAGTATTTT
NA TRBD1 TRBJ1-2 TRBV7-2 CASKGQGERGYTF TGTGCCAGCAAGGGACAGGGAGAACGTGGCTACACCTTC
once NA TRBJ2-7 TRBV19 CASSIVAGDSYEQYF TGTGCCAGTAGTATCGTTGCCGGGGACTCCTACGAGCAGTACTTC
NA TRBD1 TRBJ2-2 TRBV5-1 CASSLGQGGHGELFF TGCGCCAGCAGTCTCGGACAGGGGGGGCACGGGGAGCTGTTTTTT
NA NA TRBJ1-2 TRBV4-1 CASSQVVLRAKDGYTF TGCGCCAGCAGCCAAGTAGTTCTCAGGGCGAAGGATGGCTACACCTTC
NA TRBD2 TRBJ2-3 TRBV5-1 CASSLGASGGLVGTDTQYF TGCGCCAGCAGCCTGGGGGCTAGCGGGGGGTTGGTCGGCACAGATACGCAGTATTTT
once NA TRBJ1-5 TRBV2 CASSDAGGNQPQHF TGTGCCAGCAGTGATGCCGGGGGCAATCAGCCCCAGCATTTT
NA NA TRBJ1-2 TRBV30 CASARGGGYTF TGTGCCTCGGCGAGGGGAGGCGGCTACACCTTC
NA NA TRBJ1-3 TRBV5-6 CASSFIGSGNTIYF TGTGCCAGCAGCTTTATCGGCTCTGGAAACACCATATATTTT
NA TRBD1 TRBJ2-3 TRBV7-2 CASSLGTGADTQYF TGTGCCAGCAGCTTAGGAACAGGGGCAGATACGCAGTATTTT
NA NA TRBJ2-5 TRBV7-2 CASSLGGGTQYF TGTGCCAGCAGCTTAGGGGGCGGGACCCAGTACTTC
NA NA TRBJ2-3 TRBV5-1 CASSLAGVPDTQYF TGCGCCAGCAGCTTGGCGGGGGTCCCAGATACGCAGTATTTT
once TRBD1 TRBJ1-5 TRBV19 CASRGDRVNQPQHF TGTGCCAGTAGGGGGGACAGAGTCAATCAGCCCCAGCATTTT
NA TRBD1 TRBJ1-1 TRBV5-1 CASSTDRVPEAFF TGCGCCAGCAGCACTGACAGGGTCCCTGAAGCTTTCTTT
NA NA TRBJ1-4 TRBV5-1 CASSLSPGTNEKLFF TGCGCCAGCAGCTTGAGCCCCGGTACTAATGAGAAACTGTTTTTT
NA TRBD2 TRBJ2-1 TRBV19 CASRLAGPGEQFF TGTGCCAGCCGACTAGCGGGGCCCGGCGAGCAGTTCTTC
NA NA TRBJ2-3 TRBV7-2 CASSLRTDTQYF TGTGCCAGCAGCCTCAGAACAGATACGCAGTATTTT
few NA TRBJ2-5 TRBV19 CASSPQRVPQTQYF TGTGCCAGTAGTCCACAGAGGGTTCCGCAGACCCAGTACTTC
NA NA TRBJ2-1 TRBV9 CASSVGGVHEQFF TGTGCCAGCAGCGTAGGGGGGGTCCATGAGCAGTTCTTC
NA NA TRBJ2-7 TRBV5-5 CASSLEPLLSDEQYF TGTGCCAGCAGCTTGGAGCCCCTTCTAAGCGACGAGCAGTACTTC
NA TRBD1 TRBJ2-6 TRBV9 CASTGTVWSRAGANVLTF TGTGCCAGCACCGGGACAGTTTGGAGTCGGGCTGGGGCCAACGTCCTGACTTTC
NA TRBD1 TRBJ2-7 TRBV29-1 CSVRDSYYEQYF TGCAGCGTTCGGGACAGTTACTACGAGCAGTACTTC
NA TRBD1 TRBJ1-1 TRBV5-1 CASSSDREGRRTEAFF TGCGCCAGCAGCTCGGACAGGGAAGGTAGGCGCACTGAAGCTTTCTTT
NA NA TRBJ1-2 TRBV15 CATSRDSNYGYTF TGTGCCACCAGCAGAGACAGTAACTATGGCTACACCTTC
NA NA TRBJ2-2 TRBV30 CAWSTSRSYTGELFF TGTGCCTGGAGTACGTCGAGATCATACACCGGGGAGCTGTTTTTT
NA NA TRBJ2-7 TRBV12-5 CASGLVPQGSEQYF TGTGCTAGTGGTTTGGTGCCCCAGGGGAGCGAGCAGTACTTC
NA NA TRBJ1-3 TRBV9 CASSVHLRDSGNTIYF TGTGCCAGCAGCGTTCACCTCAGGGACTCTGGAAACACCATATATTTT
NA NA TRBJ2-1 TRBV18 CASSPRRGGEQFF TGTGCCAGCTCCCCCCGTAGGGGCGGTGAGCAGTTCTTC
NA TRBD1 TRBJ2-7 TRBV5-1 CASSGTGYEQYF TGCGCCAGCAGCGGGACAGGGTACGAGCAGTACTTC
NA NA TRBJ2-5 TRBV5-4 CASSIQETQYF TGTGCCAGCAGCATACAAGAGACCCAGTACTTC
once NA TRBJ2-3 TRBV29-1 CSVEDLAGTSTDTQYF TGCAGCGTTGAAGATCTGGCAGGGACTAGCACAGATACGCAGTATTTT